The 19 T cell receptor beta chains below all came from one sample that was sequenced in a study of a mutant IDH1 vaccine in newly diagnosed glioma. Time point given: week 11, during vaccination. One vaccine dose held 300 ug of mutant IDH1 20-mer peptide and came with topical imiquimod. Antigen specificity for these receptors is unknown. Using immunoSEQ multiplex PCR, the repertoire was profiled, and TCRdb retains in-frame clones only, with some absent. The sample consists of roughly 130,000 clones, roughly 78% of them appearing once. The sample in question was PBMCs, obtained from a glioma patient whose treatment included an IDH1 peptide vaccine. Every receptor here comes from a man aged 35 to 55 with glioma.

The chain uses TRBV5-8 and TRBJ2-5; 12 positions agree with TRBD1. This CDR3 comprises 15 residues. The V gene's germline CDR1 is SGHTS and CDR2 YDEGEE. V trimming: 5 bases; J trimming: 5 bases; junction bases outside the gene matches: 7. The chain's CDR3 is CASSWGTGGKETQYF. CDR3 nucleotide sequence: TGTGCCAGCAGTTGGGGGACAGGGGGCAAGGAGACCCAGTACTTC.

The chain joins TRBV6-4 to TRBJ2-1; TRBD2 matches at 8 bases. The germline CDR1 and CDR2 sequences are MRHNA and SNTAGT. The V and J ends lost 2 bases and 3 bases, in that order; junction bases with no gene match: 6. The CDR3 covers 16 residues. The CDR3 region is CASSDLYGGDYNEQFF. The DNA for the CDR3 is TGTGCCAGCAGTGACCTTTACGGGGGGGACTACAATGAGCAGTTCTTC.

The rearrangement uses TRBV10-2 and TRBJ1-1; 10 nucleotides align to TRBD1. Germline CDR1 is WSHSY and CDR2 is SAAADI. The CDR3 length is 14 residues. Trimming took 5 bases from V and 8 from J; bases not matched to a gene: 8. The CDR3 bases are TGCGCCAGCAGTTCGCCGGGGACAGGGGCGGAAGCTTTCTTT. It encodes CASSSPGTGAEAFF.

The chain recombines TRBV4-3 with TRBJ2-3; possible D gene TRBD2, 5 bases. CDR1 LGHNA and CDR2 YSLEER come from the germline V gene. The CDR3 sequence is 15 residues long. The germline V and J ends were trimmed by 1 base and 2 bases, with 10 bases remaining between them. CDR3 bases: TGCGCCAGCAGCCAAGTTAACGGGGTCACAGATACGCAGTATTTT. This gives the protein CASSQVNGVTDTQYF.

CDR3 region: CASAGRVQTEAFF. The CDR3 DNA follows: TGTGCCAGCGCCGGTCGGGTACAGACTGAAGCTTTCTTT. This chain connects TRBV2 to TRBJ1-1, with D unresolved. V was shortened by 8 bases and J by 5 bases, with 15 bases between the two germline ends. The CDR3 loop spans 13 amino acids. The germline CDR1 and CDR2 sequences are SNHLY and FYNNEI.

The V and J genes are TRBV7-2 and TRBJ1-6; 7 positions agree with TRBD1. V lost 5 bases to trimming and J lost 15 bases; unmatched junction nucleotides: 16. CDR3 size: 15 residues. The germline CDR1 and CDR2 sequences are SGHTA and FQGNSA. The CDR3 loop is CASSRDWKTGLHLHF. The CDR3, as DNA: TGTGCCAGCAGCCGAGACTGGAAGACAGGGCTCCACCTCCACTTT.

The V gene is TRBV6-5, the J gene TRBJ2-5, with TRBD2 identical over 14 bases. The CDR3 extends over 16 amino acids. CDR1 and CDR2 from the germline V gene are MNHEY and SVGAGI. The trim removed 0 bases at V and 5 bases at J, leaving 2 bases unmatched. The CDR3 is CASSYSTSGRGETQYF. DNA of the CDR3: TGTGCCAGCAGTTACTCGACTAGCGGGAGGGGTGAGACCCAGTACTTC.

This chain uses TRBV11-2 with TRBJ2-5; TRBD2 aligns across 11 bases. The CDR3 has 15 residues. The germline V gene encodes CDR1 SGHAT and CDR2 FQNNGV. The junction had 7 bases not matched to a gene; V was cut back by 5 bases and J by 5 bases. The CDR3 protein is CASSDLAGGRETQYF. The DNA of the CDR3 is TGTGCCAGCAGCGACCTAGCGGGGGGCCGGGAGACCCAGTACTTC.

The V and J genes are TRBV5-1 and TRBJ2-2; 13 bases are a match to TRBD2. CDR1 SGHRS and CDR2 YFSETQ come from the germline V gene. The J segment lost 2 bases and the V segment lost 4 bases, leaving 2 bases of the junction unmatched. This CDR3 comprises 16 residues. This CDR3 reads CASSAGLAGNTGELFF. The CDR3 region has the DNA TGCGCCAGCAGCGCGGGACTAGCGGGAAACACCGGGGAGCTGTTTTTT.

This clone showed up many times. This chain joins TRBV5-4 and TRBJ2-1; TRBD2 agrees at 11 bases. In germline, CDR1 is SGHNT, CDR2 YYREEE (reference sequence). The V gene end was trimmed by 1 base and the J gene end by 4 bases; junction bases not matched to a gene: 7. The CDR3 consists of 17 residues. CDR3 in amino acids: CASSLSLRTSGYNEQFF. In DNA, the CDR3 is TGTGCCAGCAGCTTGAGTCTAAGGACTAGCGGGTACAATGAGCAGTTCTTC.

This clone was observed once. The chain uses TRBV5-1 and TRBJ2-3, with TRBD1 identical over 7 bases. The CDR3 sequence is 14 residues long. V shed 2 bases, J shed 5 bases, and the junction held 5 bases outside the gene matches. Germline lookup yields CDR1 SGHRS and CDR2 YFSETQ. The CDR3 nucleotides are TGCGCCAGCAGCTTAGAACAGGGGAGAGATACGCAGTATTTT. Amino acids: CASSLEQGRDTQYF.

The rearrangement uses TRBV27 and TRBJ2-7; unclear D gene. With 5 bases removed from V and 5 bases from J, the gap between germline ends came to 13 bases. The CDR3 contains 13 residues. The germline V gene encodes CDR1 MNHEY and CDR2 SMNVEV (reference sequence). The CDR3: CASSLTWGDEQYF. CDR3 bases: TGTGCCAGCAGTCTTACCTGGGGTGACGAGCAGTACTTC.

This sequence joins TRBV7-8 and TRBJ2-5; 7 bases align to TRBD1. V trimming: 5 bases; J trimming: 5 bases; junction bases outside the gene matches: 11. Germline V CDR1 and CDR2: SGHVS, FQNEAQ. The CDR3 has 15 amino acids. CDR3 DNA sequence: TGTGCCAGCAGCCCGAACCGAGACAGGGCGGAGACCCAGTACTTC. It is translated as CASSPNRDRAETQYF.

The V call is TRBV14, the J call TRBJ2-5; no clear D gene. V dropped 4 bases and J dropped 5 bases, with 5 bases sitting between them. The CDR3 extends over 11 amino acids. Germline loops: CDR1 SGHDN, CDR2 FVKESK. The CDR3 protein is CASSLGETQYF. The CDR3 DNA follows: TGTGCCAGCAGCCTCGGTGAGACCCAGTACTTC.

The chain combines TRBV27 with TRBJ2-1; D uncertain. This CDR3 is 13 amino acids long. Germline V gene data show CDR1 as MNHEY and CDR2 as SMNVEV (reference sequence). Trimming cost V 5 bases and J 0 bases, with 5 bases left between them. The CDR3 protein is CASSSSSYNEQFF. The CDR3 DNA reads TGTGCCAGCAGTAGTAGCTCCTACAATGAGCAGTTCTTC.

The chain recombines TRBV6-5 with TRBJ1-1; the D is unclear. The CDR3 is made up of 15 amino acids. V shed 5 bases and J shed 4 bases, with 17 bases lying between them. CDR1 MNHEY and CDR2 SVGAGI come from the germline V gene. CDR3 DNA sequence: TGTGCCAGCAGTCCCCTTTCGATTGGTTTCACTGAAGCTTTCTTT. Its translation: CASSPLSIGFTEAFF.

This clone has more than one count but fewer than ten. The V gene is TRBV7-9, the J gene TRBJ1-1, with D unclear. Germline V gene lookup returns CDR1 SEHNR and CDR2 FQNEAQ (reference sequence). Trimming stripped 1 base from V and 2 bases from J, with 8 bases between. The CDR3 sequence is 14 residues long. CDR3 region: CASSLGGVNTEAFF. In DNA, the CDR3 is TGTGCCAGCAGCTTAGGCGGGGTCAACACTGAAGCTTTCTTT.

This clone was picked up one time. The chain employs TRBV7-6 and TRBJ2-5; 9 nucleotides line up with TRBD2. V lost 0 bases to trimming and J lost 5 bases; unmatched junction nucleotides: 10. CDR1 SGHVS and CDR2 FNYEAQ come from the germline V gene. The CDR3 sequence is 17 residues long. Here the CDR3 reads CASSLALAGGPGETQYF. The CDR3 region has the DNA TGTGCCAGCAGCTTAGCGCTTGCGGGAGGGCCTGGGGAGACCCAGTACTTC.

The rearrangement joins TRBV9 to TRBJ2-2, with a possible D match to TRBD1 (6 bases). Germline CDR1 reads SGDLS; CDR2 reads YYNGEE. The V end was cut by 4 bases, the J end by 4 bases, with 17 bases between. The CDR3 has 16 amino acids. The CDR3: CASSPRTDSGTGELFF. CDR3 nucleotide sequence: TGTGCCAGCAGCCCCCGGACAGACTCAGGCACCGGGGAGCTGTTTTTT.